A selection of T cell receptor beta chains follows, all from one sample in a study of monozygotic twins with inflammatory bowel disease. No DNA is given; TCRdb re-called the 5' RACE reads and lists each CDR3 protein once. Found here are around 370,000 distinct CDR3 sequences; the top ten clones hold 2.6%. Specimen: blood. The origin of the receptors is a human donor with ulcerative colitis or Crohn's disease, or a healthy co-twin of an affected twin (not recorded which). CDR3s include the opening cysteine and the closing phenylalanine or tryptophan.

CDR3	J	V
CASSLDGGLYYEQYF	TRBJ2-7	TRBV7-2
CASSRRTSGGPSSYNEQFF	TRBJ2-1	TRBV11-1
CATSRLPLTSGEHEQYF	TRBJ2-7	TRBV15
CASSDFWGTTDTQYF	TRBJ2-3	TRBV6-1
CASTSNRDRASYEQYF	TRBJ2-7	TRBV5-1
CAISESRSYEQYF	TRBJ2-7	TRBV10-3
CASSLEPLSIIRF	TRBJ2-5	TRBV7-8
CSASTGMANVLTF	TRBJ2-6	TRBV20-1
CASSSGGTDEKLFF	TRBJ1-4	TRBV5-1
CASSQEIRQETQYF	TRBJ2-5	TRBV4-1
CASSIRGGTEAFF	TRBJ1-1	TRBV19
CASTDSRAGGYTF	TRBJ1-2	TRBV2
CASRHRGDRTDTQYF	TRBJ2-3	TRBV11-2
CASSGGPGGLFYIQYF	TRBJ2-4	TRBV5-5
CASSYAGGPSETQYF	TRBJ2-5	TRBV6-2/TRBV6-3
CASSPPGLAGGKETQYF	TRBJ2-5	TRBV9
CASSYSMGPLTYEQYF	TRBJ2-7	TRBV6-5
CASSLGHGLDPRGEQFF	TRBJ2-1	TRBV5-1
CSARDPQDQPQHF	TRBJ1-5	TRBV20-1
CSATGGEGASTDTQYF	TRBJ2-3	TRBV20-1
CASSFGQNQETQYF	TRBJ2-5	TRBV7-9
CASSLAVDSSYNEQFF	TRBJ2-1	TRBV5-1
CASSRSWVTDTQYF	TRBJ2-3	TRBV9
CSARGYYEQYF	TRBJ2-7	TRBV20-1
CASSLAGPYGANVLTF	TRBJ2-6	TRBV7-2
CSVASRAETYEQYF	TRBJ2-7	TRBV29-1
CASSLTGNQETQYF	TRBJ2-5	TRBV5-1
CSAEPLGKGSGANVLTF	TRBJ2-6	TRBV20-1
CASSLVPSGGAAEQFF	TRBJ2-1	TRBV5-1
CSARELLGGGEETQYF	TRBJ2-5	TRBV20-1
CSASGTSGPYEQYF	TRBJ2-7	TRBV20-1
CASTTVDRGTQFF	TRBJ2-1	TRBV5-4
CASSSPLSTDTQYF	TRBJ2-3	TRBV7-8
CSAETGTGVFQPQHF	TRBJ1-5	TRBV20-1
CASSFTLSRDSGRETQYF	TRBJ2-5	TRBV11-2
CASSLSDRGTKGYTF	TRBJ1-2	TRBV7-2
CASSSSGTEVEYWGYTF	TRBJ1-2	TRBV28
CASSFQGNSYEQYF	TRBJ2-7	TRBV28
CASSPPLAGTDTQYF	TRBJ2-3	TRBV18
CASGRERGNEQFF	TRBJ2-1	TRBV5-1
CASSFRRAGEKLFF	TRBJ1-4	TRBV11-2
CASRPGQGATGELFF	TRBJ2-2	TRBV6-4
CASSLTYLTTDTQYF	TRBJ2-3	TRBV7-2
CASNPLSREGETQYF	TRBJ2-5	TRBV7-2
CASSIDSTGTGGTQYF	TRBJ2-5	TRBV19